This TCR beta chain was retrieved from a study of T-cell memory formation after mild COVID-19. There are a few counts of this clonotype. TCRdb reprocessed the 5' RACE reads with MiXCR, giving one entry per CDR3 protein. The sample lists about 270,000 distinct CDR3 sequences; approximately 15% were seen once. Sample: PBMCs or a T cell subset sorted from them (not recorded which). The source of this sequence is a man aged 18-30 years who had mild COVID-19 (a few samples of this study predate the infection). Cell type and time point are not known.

The CDR3 spells CASTTGTSGGADTQYF. The CDR3 DNA reads TGTGCCAGCACTACTGGGACTAGCGGGGGGGCAGATACGCAGTATTTT. The chain combines TRBV7-2 with TRBJ2-3; 16 bases fit TRBD2. Germline V gives CDR1 SGHTA, CDR2 FQGNSA. V lost 7 bases and J lost 4; bases outside the gene matches: 5. The CDR3 spans 16 residues.